This TCR beta chain was recovered during a study of T-cell reconstitution after alpha-beta-depleted transplantation in children. Molecular barcoding with unique molecular identifiers was used for the TCRbeta library. TCRdb re-analysed the PCR reads in MiXCR, keeping a single row per CDR3 protein. The table lists about 360,000 distinct CDR3 sequences, about 14% of them singletons, with about 3.9% in the top ten. Germline loops: CDR1 LGHNA, CDR2 YSLEER. Unmatched junction bases numbered 8, after V lost 5 bases and J lost 4 bases. CDR3 size: 15 residues. This clonotype was seen at least ten times. Sequencing used PBMCs, obtained from the stem cell graft. This clonotype was sampled from a human donor who donated a stem cell graft to a child with Fanconi anemia. This chain joins TRBV4-3 and TRBJ2-3; 8 bases are a match to TRBD2. CDR3 in DNA: TGCGCCAGCAGCTTGTCTTCCGGGGGGGCAGATACGCAGTATTTT. As protein: CASSLSSGGADTQYF.